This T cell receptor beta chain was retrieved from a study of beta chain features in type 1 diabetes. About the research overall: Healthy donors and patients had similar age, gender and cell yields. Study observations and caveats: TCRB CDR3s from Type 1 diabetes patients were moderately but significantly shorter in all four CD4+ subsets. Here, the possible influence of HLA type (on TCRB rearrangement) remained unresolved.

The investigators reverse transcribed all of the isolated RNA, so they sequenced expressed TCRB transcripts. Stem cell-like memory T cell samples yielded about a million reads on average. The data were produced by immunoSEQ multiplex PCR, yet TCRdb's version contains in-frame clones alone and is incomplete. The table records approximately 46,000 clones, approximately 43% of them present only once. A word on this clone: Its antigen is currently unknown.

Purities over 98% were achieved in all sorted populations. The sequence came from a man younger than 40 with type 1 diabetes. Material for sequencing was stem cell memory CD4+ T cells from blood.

CDR3 loop: CASSLGQGRNQPQHF. CDR3 in DNA: TGTGCCAGCAGCTTGGGACAGGGCCGCAATCAGCCCCAGCATTTT. This chain links TRBV7-2 with TRBJ1-5; 9 nucleotides agree with TRBD1. Germline V gene lookup returns CDR1 SGHTA and CDR2 FQGNSA. The ends lost 3 bases at V and 2 bases at J; junction bases unmatched: 2. This CDR3 spans 15 amino acids.